The TCR beta chain under discussion was sequenced for a study of technical replicates of blood from several donors (dated by TCRdb to the late 2010s). Library preparation employed the immunoSEQ multiplex PCR assay. TCRdb retrieved this table from immuneACCESS and kept in-frame rearrangements only. Not all clones are present; in checked studies, unresolved V genes account for under half, and no reason is known for the remainder. The sample table contains 65,000 to 80,000 clones; only one count was recorded for 95% to 99% of them. The ten largest make up around 0.22% of the sample. Regarding this clone: Its antigen is currently not known. Base qualities are not provided; no much larger clone lies one nucleotide away.

A distance of 5 bases separates the germline ends of V and J, which lose 5 bases and 1 base respectively. From a lookup of the germline V gene (reference sequence), CDR1 and CDR2 are LNHDA and SQIVND. Spanning cysteine to phenylalanine, the CDR3 consists of 13 amino acids. This entry keeps only the CDR3 DNA: 39 bases, framed from base 1. The receptor's source is a human donor in good health. The chain is encoded by TRBV19 joined to TRBJ2-2, with no reliable assignment of the D segment. Source material: T cells isolated from PBMCs. The DNA reads as follows: TGTGCCAGTAGTCGAGGGAACACCGGGGAGCTGTTTTTT. Its protein product is CASSRGNTGELFF.